A single sample gave rise to the 24 T cell receptor beta chains below, sequenced in a study of T cells in Graves' hyperthyroidism and ophthalmopathy (dated by TCRdb to the late 2010s). Libraries were built with multiplex PCR. Sequencing was performed on an Illumina HiSeq 2000. The TCR beta CDR3 regions were amplified from RNA transcripts. A first-round RT-PCR of the TCR CDR3 used the HTBI primer set with the Qiagen OneStep RT-PCR kit. The raw public reads went through TCRdb reprocessing: fastp at Q25, MiXCR clone calling, in-frame beta chains kept. All rows with the same CDR3 protein become a single entry with the most common DNA and genes. The sample profile shows about 580,000 distinct CDR3 sequences; around 42% of them were found once. Approximately 7.5% of the sample is taken by the ten largest. What was sequenced was peripheral blood or thyroid tissue (not recorded which). The source of these receptors is a woman between 18 and 29 years old with Graves' hyperthyroidism.

This clonotype has a count of ten or more. For the CDR3, the DNA is TGCAGTGCATCGACTAGCGGGAGGGTTGGGGCCAACGTCCTGACTTTC. This gives the protein CSASTSGRVGANVLTF. V usage is TRBV20-1 and J usage is TRBJ2-6, with TRBD2 matching 14 bases. The V gene end was trimmed by 6 bases and the J gene end by 3 bases; junction bases not matched to a gene: 4. The CDR3 is 16 amino acids. Germline CDR1 DFQATT, CDR2 SNEGSKA (reference sequence).

This clonotype was recorded at least ten times. The CDR3 DNA sequence: TGTGCCAGCAGCTTAGGGGCAAGGGGGAATCAGCCCCAGCATTTT. It translates to CASSLGARGNQPQHF. The rearrangement links TRBV7-6 to TRBJ1-5; a possible D gene is TRBD1 (6 bases). Germline-derived CDR1 and CDR2 are SGHVS and FNYEAQ. Trimming removed 1 base at V and 4 bases at J, with 11 bases between. The CDR3 contains 15 residues.

This clonotype was recorded many times. The chain is built from TRBV7-2 and TRBJ2-7; 8 nucleotides align to TRBD2. J was trimmed by 5 bases and V by 8 bases; bases with no gene match: 11. CDR3 length: 14 amino acids. Germline lookup yields CDR1 SGHTA and CDR2 FQGNSA. CDR3 loop: CASGLAGMVNEQYF. The CDR3 nucleotides read TGTGCCAGCGGTTTAGCGGGAATGGTTAACGAGCAGTACTTC.

V and J are TRBV6-5 and TRBJ2-1, with 7 bases fitting TRBD2. This CDR3 has 15 amino acids. J lost 7 bases, V lost 8 bases, and 14 bases had no gene match. Germline V gene sequence: CDR1 MNHEY, CDR2 SVGAGI. CDR3 loop: CASLRLGGGLNEQFF. The CDR3 DNA reads as TGTGCCAGCCTCCGACTGGGGGGAGGGCTTAATGAGCAGTTCTTC.

The V and J genes are TRBV5-1 and TRBJ1-2; D gene unclear. Germline V gives CDR1 SGHRS, CDR2 YFSETQ. V was cut by 0 bases and J by 4 bases, with 10 bases left in between. CDR3 size: 14 residues. The CDR3 is CASSLDLEGYGYTF. The CDR3 region has the DNA TGCGCCAGCAGCTTGGATCTGGAAGGCTATGGCTACACCTTC.

A remark on this clonotype: A much bigger clone sits one base away, suggesting this may be a read error. The rearrangement links TRBV2 to TRBJ2-2; TRBD2 matches at 13 bases. This CDR3 has 17 residues. CDR1 is SNHLY and CDR2 is FYNNEI in the germline V gene. This chain's CDR3 is CAGSLGGGLAGSGELFF. The CDR3 region has the DNA TGTGCCGGCAGTTTAGGGGGGGGACTAGCGGGATCCGGGGAGCTGTTTTTT.

In the case of this clonotype: One junction end does not reproduce the germline sequence, and a read error may be involved. The chain is built from TRBV2 and TRBJ1-2; the D is unclear. This CDR3 has 13 residues. The germline V gene encodes CDR1 SNHLY and CDR2 FYNNEI. CDR3 loop: CASVVGNTKAWAF. The CDR3 DNA reads TGTGCCAGCGTTGTGGGGAACACTAAGGCTTGGGCCTTC.

As for this clonotype: A much larger clone differs by one base, so this may be a read error. Without the conserved terminal phenylalanine or tryptophan, this CDR3 likely stems from a read error. The V gene is TRBV16, the J gene TRBJ2-7; 8 bases line up with TRBD2. The ends lost 0 bases at V and 0 bases at J; junction bases unmatched: 4. The CDR3 extends over 16 amino acids. Germline CDR1 reads KGHSY; CDR2 reads FQNENV. In nucleotides, the CDR3 is TGTGCCAGCAGCCAATCTCGCCTAGCGGGCTCCTACGAGCAGTACCTC. Its protein is CASSQSRLAGSYEQYL.

Of note for this clonotype: This may come from a read error, since a much larger clone is one base off. The chain carries TRBV2 and TRBJ2-7; 9 bases agree with TRBD1. V was pared by 6 bases and J by 6 bases, with 12 bases of the junction left unmatched. CDR1 SNHLY and CDR2 FYNNEI come from the germline V gene. The CDR3 spans 15 residues. CDR3 in DNA: TGTGCCAGCAGCTTCTTAGGACAGGGGCCCTGCGAGCAGTACTTC. Amino acid sequence: CASSFLGQGPCEQYF. Drawing the rest from reference TRBV2 and TRBJ2-7, the complete variable domain is EPEVTQTPSHQVTQMGQEVILRCVPISNHLYFYWYRQILGQKVEFLVSFYNNEISEKSEIFDDQFSVERPDGSNFTLKIRSTKLEDSAMYFCASSFLGQGPCEQYFGPGTRLTVT.

This clonotype appeared a few times. The V and J genes are TRBV29-1 and TRBJ1-1; D unresolved. V was shortened by 2 bases and J by 0 bases, with 10 bases between the two germline ends. CDR1 and CDR2 (germline): SQVTM, ANQGSEA. The CDR3 contains 14 residues. The DNA of the CDR3 is TGCAGCGTTGAACAAGACAACCTGAACACTGAAGCTTTCTTT. This sequence encodes CSVEQDNLNTEAFF.

In this sample, this clonotype turned up a few times. The V and J genes are TRBV5-4 and TRBJ1-3, with 8 bases aligning to TRBD1. The CDR3 contains 15 residues. V lost 4 bases, J lost 4 bases, and 7 bases stayed unmatched. Germline V gene sequence: CDR1 SGHNT, CDR2 YYREEE (reference sequence). In DNA, the CDR3 is TGTGCCAGCAGCGTCGACCAGGGGGCCGGAAACACCATATATTTT. Translated: CASSVDQGAGNTIYF.

This chain connects TRBV29-1 to TRBJ2-7; no clear D gene. This CDR3 is built from 10 residues. Germline CDR1 and CDR2: SQVTM and ANQGSEA. Between the trimmed V and J ends, which lost 6 bases and 6 bases, there was a span of 9 bases. The CDR3 spells CSVPVSEQYF. The CDR3 DNA follows: TGCAGCGTCCCGGTGTCCGAGCAGTACTTC.

The V and J genes are TRBV9 and TRBJ1-2; 7 nucleotides agree with TRBD1. Trimming took 8 bases from V and 6 from J; bases not matched to a gene: 4. This CDR3 spans 11 amino acids. In germline, CDR1 is SGDLS, CDR2 YYNGEE. DNA of the CDR3: TGTGCCAGTGGGGGACAGAATGGCTACACCTTC. Its protein product is CASGGQNGYTF.

This clonotype was counted ten times or more. The rearrangement uses TRBV20-1 and TRBJ1-3, with 9 bases that match TRBD1. The CDR3 loop spans 16 amino acids. Germline values: CDR1 DFQATT, CDR2 SNEGSKA (reference sequence). The trim removed 3 bases at V and 3 bases at J, leaving 9 bases unmatched. The DNA for the CDR3 is TGCAGTGCTAGGGACCCAAAGGACAGGGGTGGAAACACCATATATTTT. It yields the protein CSARDPKDRGGNTIYF.

V and J are TRBV20-1 and TRBJ1-4, with 7 bases fitting TRBD1. Germline V gives CDR1 DFQATT, CDR2 SNEGSKA (reference sequence). CDR3 length: 14 residues. V was pared by 0 bases and J by 8 bases, with 6 bases of the junction left unmatched. The DNA for the CDR3 is TGCAGTGCTAGAGAAACAGGGGAAGGAGAAAAACTGTTTTTT. Translating it yields CSARETGEGEKLFF.

About this clonotype: Compared with germline, one end of the junction differs, possibly owing to a read error. This chain uses TRBV5-1 with TRBJ2-7; 8 bases match TRBD1. The CDR3 has 12 residues. Germline values: CDR1 SGHRS, CDR2 YFSETQ. Here the CDR3 reads CASSRGHNEQYF. In DNA form, the CDR3 reads TGTGCCAGCAGCAGGGGGCACAACGAGCAGTACTTC.

The chain couples TRBV7-9 to TRBJ1-5, with 9 bases aligning to TRBD1. This CDR3 spans 18 amino acids. Trimming cost V 5 bases and J 7 bases; bases outside gene matches: 18. Per the germline V gene, CDR1 is SEHNR and CDR2 is FQNEAQ (reference sequence). CDR3 residues: CASSRGPNTGTGRQPQHF. Here the CDR3 DNA reads TGTGCCAGCAGCCGGGGCCCCAATACCGGGACAGGGCGCCAGCCCCAGCATTTT.

The V and J genes are TRBV19 and TRBJ1-4; no reliable D call. The V end lost 6 bases, the J end lost 0 bases, and 8 bases lay between the germline ends. The CDR3 length is 14 residues. From germline, CDR1 is LNHDA and CDR2 SQIVND (reference sequence). The CDR3: CASSSDTTNEKLFF. The CDR3 coding sequence is TGTGCCAGTAGCTCAGATACAACTAATGAAAAACTGTTTTTT.

A word on this clonotype: A read error may be the cause here, since a much bigger clone is one base away. V usage is TRBV5-5 and J usage is TRBJ2-5, with a weak D call TRBD1 (5 bases). The CDR3 is 13 residues long. Germline V gene sequence: CDR1 SGHKS, CDR2 YYEKEE (reference sequence). The CDR3 region is CACSSRERETQYF. The CDR3 DNA sequence: TGTGCCTGCAGCTCCAGGGAACGAGAGACCCAGTACTTC.

The chain joins TRBV27 to TRBJ2-7; 8 bases are shared with TRBD1. Germline V gene data show CDR1 as MNHEY and CDR2 as SMNVEV (reference sequence). V gave up 3 bases and J gave up 4 bases; unmatched junction bases: 14. The CDR3 has 17 residues. The CDR3 is CASSFQGQGGNFYEQYF. The CDR3 DNA sequence: TGTGCCAGCAGTTTCCAAGGACAGGGCGGAAACTTTTACGAGCAGTACTTC.

This clonotype was found once. This sequence joins TRBV2 and TRBJ2-2; 11 nucleotides align to TRBD2. V lost 6 bases, J lost 0 bases, and 6 bases stayed unmatched. Germline values: CDR1 SNHLY, CDR2 FYNNEI. This CDR3 is built from 17 residues. CDR3 residues: CASRQLAGAPNTGELFF. CDR3 coding DNA: TGTGCCAGCAGGCAACTAGCGGGAGCCCCGAACACCGGGGAGCTGTTTTTT. Full variable domain (remainder filled in from reference TRBV2 and TRBJ2-2): EPEVTQTPSHQVTQMGQEVILRCVPISNHLYFYWYRQILGQKVEFLVSFYNNEISEKSEIFDDQFSVERPDGSNFTLKIRSTKLEDSAMYFCASRQLAGAPNTGELFFGEGSRLTVL.

This clonotype occurred many times. J is TRBJ1-4 and V is TRBV20-1; the D gene is possibly TRBD1 (5 bases). Germline V gene sequence: CDR1 DFQATT, CDR2 SNEGSKA (reference sequence). This CDR3 has 15 residues. The V end was cut by 7 bases, the J end by 0 bases, with 15 bases between. The CDR3 region has the DNA TGCAGTGGGGGACCGATAAGAGCAACTAATGAAAAACTGTTTTTT. Amino acid sequence: CSGGPIRATNEKLFF.

The sample holds many counts of this clonotype. The J gene is TRBJ2-7, the V gene TRBV11-3; D unresolved. From germline, CDR1 is SGHNT and CDR2 YENEEA. This CDR3 region has 15 residues. The V end was cut by 7 bases, the J end by 2 bases, with 18 bases between. In DNA, the CDR3 is TGTGCCAGCAACGAACCGTGGATAGAACCCTACGAGCAGTACTTC. Translating gives CASNEPWIEPYEQYF.

In its sample, this clonotype was seen many times. V and J are TRBV20-1 and TRBJ2-7, with a weak D call TRBD1 (5 bases). This CDR3 is 12 amino acids long. Trimming pared 1 base from V and 6 bases from J, leaving 10 bases between. Germline V gives CDR1 DFQATT, CDR2 SNEGSKA (reference sequence). CDR3 amino acids: CSARAGYGEQYF. The CDR3 region has the DNA TGCAGTGCTAGAGCAGGGTACGGCGAGCAGTACTTC.